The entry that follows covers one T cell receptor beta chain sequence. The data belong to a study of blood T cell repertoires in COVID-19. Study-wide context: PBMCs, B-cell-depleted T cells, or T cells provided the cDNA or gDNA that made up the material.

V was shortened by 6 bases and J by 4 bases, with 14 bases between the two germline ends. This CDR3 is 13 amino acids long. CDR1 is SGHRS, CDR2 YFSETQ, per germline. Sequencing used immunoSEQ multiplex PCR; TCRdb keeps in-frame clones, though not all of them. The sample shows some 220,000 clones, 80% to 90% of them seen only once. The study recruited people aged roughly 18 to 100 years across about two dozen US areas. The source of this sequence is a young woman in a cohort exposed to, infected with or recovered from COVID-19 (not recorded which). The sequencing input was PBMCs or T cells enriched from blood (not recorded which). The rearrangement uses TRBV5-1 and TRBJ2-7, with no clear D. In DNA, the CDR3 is TGCGCCAGCAAGGTGGCGGCTCGATACGAGCAGTACTTC. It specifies CASKVAARYEQYF.